A selection of T cell receptor beta chains follows, all from one sample in a study of T cells after yellow fever vaccination. In TCRdb, the 5' RACE reads were re-called with MiXCR into one record per CDR3 protein. The repertoire holds under 150,000 distinct CDR3 sequences, with about 7.7% as singletons. This specimen was CD4+ T cells sorted from PBMCs, taken 5 days after the yellow fever booster vaccination. The receptors come from a man aged 25 to 40 who received the YFV17D yellow fever vaccine. The CDR3 runs from the conserved cysteine through the conserved F or W. Fields, in order: V gene, J gene, clone size, CDR3 length, D gene, CDR3 DNA, CDR3 protein. D genes are given only for firm matches. The listing skips clone size in some rows; elsewhere it reads once, few, many or a size class.

>TRBV20-1|TRBJ2-5|many|16|TRBD2
TGCAGTGCTAGGGGACGGTTTGCTAGCGGGAGTGAGACCCAGTACTTC
CSARGRFASGSETQYF
>TRBV10-2|TRBJ1-1|many|13|NA
TGCGCCAGCAGTGAGCAAGAGAACACTGAAGCTTTCTTT
CASSEQENTEAFF
>TRBV6-6|TRBJ1-3|few|14|NA
TGTGCCAGCAATGACAGAGGCTCTGGAAACACCATATATTTT
CASNDRGSGNTIYF
>TRBV20-1|TRBJ2-1|many|14|TRBD2
TGCAGTGCTTCTCGGACTAGCGGATACAATGAGCAGTTCTTC
CSASRTSGYNEQFF
>TRBV10-3|TRBJ1-3|many|13|NA
TGTGCCATCAGACAGCTCTCTGGAAACACCATATATTTT
CAIRQLSGNTIYF
>TRBV7-2|TRBJ2-7|many|13|NA
TGTGCCAGCAGCTTAACGGGGACCTACGAGCAGTACTTC
CASSLTGTYEQYF
>TRBV29-1|TRBJ2-3|many|13|NA
TGCAGCGTCCAGATCAGGGCCGCAGATACGCAGTATTTT
CSVQIRAADTQYF
>TRBV7-2|TRBJ1-1|many|15|NA
TGTGCCAGCAGCTTAGGTCCAGTAAGAGGAACTGAAGCTTTCTTT
CASSLGPVRGTEAFF
>TRBV28|TRBJ2-3|many|19|TRBD2
TGTGCCAGCAGTTTGAGAAAAGGTGGACTAGCGGGAGTGGCAGATACGCAGTATTTT
CASSLRKGGLAGVADTQYF
>TRBV14|TRBJ2-1|many|13|NA
TGTGCCAGCAGCTCACGATTAGACGGCGCTGGGTTCTTC
CASSSRLDGAGFF
>TRBV4-3|TRBJ1-1|many|14|NA
TGCGCCAGCAGCCAAACAGGGACGGGGACTGAAGCTTTCTTT
CASSQTGTGTEAFF
>TRBV20-1|TRBJ2-4|few|17|NA
TGCAGTGCTAGAGATCGAGAGGTTAGGGGAACCAAAAACATTCAGTACTTC
CSARDREVRGTKNIQYF
>TRBV7-9|TRBJ2-5|many|15|NA
TGTGCCAGCAGCTTCCTCACAATAAGTGGGGAGACCCAGTACTTC
CASSFLTISGETQYF
>TRBV30|TRBJ2-7|NA|13|TRBD2
TGTGCCTGGATGGTAGCGGGAGCGAGTGAGCAGTACTTC
CAWMVAGASEQYF
>TRBV20-1|TRBJ2-1|NA|16|NA
TGCACTGCTAAACCGCCTGGGGTCCTCTCCTACAATGAGCAGTTCTTC
CTAKPPGVLSYNEQFF
>TRBV20-1|TRBJ2-7|many|14|TRBD2
TGCAGTGCTATAACGGGAGGGTTCAGCGACGAGCAGTACTTC
CSAITGGFSDEQYF
>TRBV4-3|TRBJ2-6|many|17|NA
TGCGCCAGCAGCCTAGGGATTCCTACCTCTGGGGCCAACGTCCTGACTTTC
CASSLGIPTSGANVLTF
>TRBV4-2|TRBJ2-7|many|11|NA
TGTGCCAGCAGCCATGGGGGCCGGCAGTACTTC
CASSHGGRQYF
>TRBV7-2|TRBJ2-7|NA|20|NA
TGTGCCAGCAGCTTAAAGGGACAGGGGTTCTCTAGCGGGGGCTCCTACGAGCAGTACTTC
CASSLKGQGFSSGGSYEQYF
>TRBV29-1|TRBJ2-7|many|15|TRBD2
TGCAGCGTGAAGAGTAGCGGGAGGGGAACCTACGAGCAGTACTTC
CSVKSSGRGTYEQYF
>TRBV7-9|TRBJ2-1|many|12|TRBD1
TGTGCCAGCAGCTTAGCACACGGGACAGGGTTCTTC
CASSLAHGTGFF
>TRBV20-1|TRBJ2-2|NA|15|NA
TGCAGTGCTAGAGACGTTGGGGGGAACACCGGGGAGCTGTTTTTT
CSARDVGGNTGELFF
>TRBV7-8|TRBJ1-5|few|14|NA
TGTGCCAGCAGCCCTCAGTGGAGCAATCAGCCCCAGCATTTT
CASSPQWSNQPQHF
>TRBV24-1|TRBJ2-1|many|14|NA
TGTGCCACCAGTGATTACGGGCCCAACAATGAGCAGTTCTTC
CATSDYGPNNEQFF
>TRBV12-3/TRBV12-4|TRBJ2-1|many|14|TRBD2
TGTGCCAGCAGCCGGGGACTAGCGGCCAATGAGCAGTTCTTC
CASSRGLAANEQFF
>TRBV19|TRBJ2-1|many|15|NA
TGTGCCAGTAGTATAGGGGGGACTCGTTACAATGAGCAGTTCTTC
CASSIGGTRYNEQFF
>TRBV20-1|TRBJ2-3|many|13|TRBD2
TGCAGTGCTAGTGAGCGGGGGCCGGATACGCAGTATTTT
CSASERGPDTQYF
>TRBV2|TRBJ1-6|NA|15|NA
TGTGCCAGCAGCCTTGGACCGACTACTAATTCACCCCTCCACTTT
CASSLGPTTNSPLHF
>TRBV5-1|TRBJ2-1|many|13|NA
TGCGCCAGCACCCTGCAGGTTCACAATGAGCAGTTCTTC
CASTLQVHNEQFF
>TRBV4-1|TRBJ2-3|few|18|TRBD2
TGCGCCAGCAGCCAAGGGACTCTAGCGGGAGTTAGCACAGATACGCAGTATTTT
CASSQGTLAGVSTDTQYF
>TRBV20-1|TRBJ2-7|many|14|TRBD2
TGCAGTGCCCATACTAGCGGGAGGGGGGGACCCCAGTACTTC
CSAHTSGRGGPQYF
>TRBV7-6|TRBJ2-3|many|15|TRBD2
TGTGCCAGCAGCAAGACTAGCGGGATCCCAGATACGCAGTATTTT
CASSKTSGIPDTQYF
>TRBV4-1|TRBJ1-6|many|14|TRBD1
TGCGCCAGCAGCCTGACAGGGAATAATTCACCCCTCCACTTT
CASSLTGNNSPLHF
>TRBV18|TRBJ2-5|many|13|NA
TGTGCCAGCTCACGTCAAGACGGGGAGACCCAGTACTTC
CASSRQDGETQYF
>TRBV10-3|TRBJ2-7|many|14|TRBD1
TGTGCCATCAGATGGGGACAGGGGGAACACGAGCAGTACTTC
CAIRWGQGEHEQYF
>TRBV28|TRBJ1-1|many|13|TRBD1
TGTGCCAGCGAGCAGGGGGCGGTCACTGAAGCTTTCTTT
CASEQGAVTEAFF
>TRBV18|TRBJ2-7|many|14|TRBD1
TGTGCCAGCTCATACACAGGGGCGAGACACGAGCAGTACTTC
CASSYTGARHEQYF
>TRBV9|TRBJ2-7|many|15|TRBD2
TGTGCCAGCAGCACGACTAGCGGGACACCCTACGAGCAGTACTTC
CASSTTSGTPYEQYF
>TRBV24-1|TRBJ2-5|many|15|TRBD2
TGTGCCACCAGTGATCCCTCCGCGGGGGACGAGACCCAGTACTTC
CATSDPSAGDETQYF
>TRBV30|TRBJ2-7|NA|14|NA
TGTGTACTAGATCCGGGGGGCATCTCCTACGAGCAGTACTTC
CVLDPGGISYEQYF
>TRBV20-1|TRBJ1-1|many|12|NA
TGCAGTGCCAAGAGGGGTGGCGCTGAAGCTTTCTTT
CSAKRGGAEAFF
>TRBV20-1|TRBJ1-5|many|14|TRBD1
TGCAGTGCCCACAGGGGGACCCACAATCAGCCCCAGCATTTT
CSAHRGTHNQPQHF
>TRBV7-8|TRBJ2-7|NA|12|NA
TGTGCCAGCAGCTCTCGTCCCTACGAGCAGTACTTC
CASSSRPYEQYF
>TRBV18|TRBJ2-2|many|14|NA
TGTGCCAGCTCACCACAGAGGAACACCGGGGAGCTGTTTTTT
CASSPQRNTGELFF
>TRBV6-5|TRBJ2-3|many|17|NA
TGTGCCAGCAGTTACTCTGGGGGCGGCGGGAGTGCAGATACGCAGTATTTT
CASSYSGGGGSADTQYF
>TRBV7-2|TRBJ2-1|many|13|NA
TGTGCCAGCAGCAAAGGACAGTCCGAGAAGCAGTTCTTC
CASSKGQSEKQFF
>TRBV7-9|TRBJ1-2|many|14|NA
TGTGCCAGCAGCGGCCAGGGACCATTCTATGGCTACACCTTC
CASSGQGPFYGYTF
>TRBV7-6|TRBJ1-1|many|14|NA
TGTGCCAGCAGCCCTAGGATGCGGGGCACTGAAGCTTTCTTT
CASSPRMRGTEAFF
>TRBV20-1|TRBJ2-3|many|12|NA
TGCAGTGCTAGAGGGGTCGCTGATACGCAGTATTTT
CSARGVADTQYF
>TRBV20-1|TRBJ2-1|many|15|TRBD2
TGCAGTGCTAGAGATATTGTAGCGGGTATGGATGAGCAGTTCTTC
CSARDIVAGMDEQFF
>TRBV10-3|TRBJ2-1|many|13|NA
TGTGCCATCAGTGAGGTCCCGGGGGACGAGCAGTTCTTC
CAISEVPGDEQFF
>TRBV5-1|TRBJ2-6|many|16|NA
TGCGCCAGCAGAGACATTGACAACTCTGGGGCCAACGTCCTGACTTTC
CASRDIDNSGANVLTF
>TRBV18|TRBJ2-7|many|15|NA
TGTGCCAGCTCACCACCTCGGGCAGGGGCCTACGAGCAGTACTTC
CASSPPRAGAYEQYF
>TRBV6-2/TRBV6-3|TRBJ2-2|many|12|NA
TGTGCCAGCCTGACGCCCCCCGGGGAGCTGTTTTTT
CASLTPPGELFF